This T cell receptor (beta chain) was identified during a study of metastatic and nonmetastatic thyroid tumors. About the research overall: Malignant thyroid and benign thyroid patients provided blood and tumor or nodule tissue whose repertoires were compared.

The CDR3 extends over 15 amino acids. The germline CDR1 and CDR2 sequences are KGHSH and LQKENI. Findings and limits, study-wide: TCR beta diversity was reportedly significantly higher in malignant thyroid tumors than benign nodules, in blood and tumor.

Concerning this clone: The antigen remains unidentified. Since a much larger clone is just one base distant, this may be a read error.

TCRdb reprocessed the PCR reads using MiXCR. The data contain more than 35,000 clones, approximately 13% of them singletons. No treatment of any kind had been given to any patient before thyroid surgery. What was sequenced was blood. The clonotype comes from a female donor with papillary thyroid cancer or a benign thyroid nodule (not recorded which). Some clones in this sample may be carry-over from other donors' samples. This chain uses TRBV18 with TRBJ2-3, with no clear D. CDR3 DNA sequence: TGTGCCAGCTCACCATCGCACCCGAGCACATATACGCAGTATTTT. Its protein product is CASSPSHPSTYTQYF. Complete variable domain (other parts from reference TRBV18 and TRBJ2-3): NAGVMQNPRHLVRRRGQEARLRCSPMKGHSHVYWYRQLPEEGLKFMVYLQKENIIDESGMPKERFSAEFPKEGPSILRIQQVVRGDSAAYFCASSPSHPSTYTQYFGPGTRLTVL.